This TCR beta chain was recorded in a study of T cells in Graves' hyperthyroidism and ophthalmopathy. Template material for amplifying TCR beta CDR3 regions consisted of RNA transcripts. First-round RT-PCR of the TCR CDR3 relied on the HTBI primer set. TCRdb redid the calling of the multiplex PCR reads with MiXCR, one entry per CDR3 protein. The repertoire holds approximately 600,000 distinct CDR3 sequences, around 14% seen once, with more than 6% in the top ten. This clonotype was recorded at least ten times. V lost 4 bases to trimming and J lost 0 bases; unmatched junction nucleotides: 6. This CDR3 has 15 amino acids. Looked up from germline, CDR1 is SQVTM and CDR2 is ANQGSEA.

This chain uses TRBV29-1 with TRBJ2-1; 7 nucleotides match TRBD2. Sequenced: blood. The clonotype originates from a woman aged 18 to 35 with Graves' ophthalmopathy. The CDR3 region has the DNA TGCAGCGTTGGCCTCGGGACTACCTCCTACAATGAGCAGTTCTTC. Translated, it gives CSVGLGTTSYNEQFF.